This record concerns one TCR beta chain sequence. The antigen is undetermined. Next came a second PCR, run for about 7 to 12 cycles, which used a sample-barcoded 5' primer along with a J-beta primer mix. Every single cDNA molecule received a tag from a template-switch adaptor with 12 random nucleotides. TCRdb recomputed calls from the 5' RACE reads with MiXCR, one row per CDR3 protein. The data show about 1.8 million distinct CDR3 sequences, with roughly 50% seen just once and roughly 2% held by the top ten. This sample stems from a study of blood T cells in healthy people across ages. Study results and limitations: Age showed a roughly linear inverse relationship with TCR beta diversity per million T cells. Among long-lived donors, naive CD4+ cells were more numerous and diversity higher than in aged donors.

Germline V CDR1 and CDR2: KGHDR, SFDVKD. V lost 12 bases to trimming and J lost 11 bases; unmatched junction nucleotides: 10. The CDR3 consists of 11 residues. Caucasian individuals from Russia who were healthy and aged about 6 to 90 acted as donors. The V gene is TRBV24-1, the J gene TRBJ2-3, with 7 bases lining up with TRBD2. The source material was blood. The source is a woman aged 40 to 50 in good health. The CDR3 bases are TGTGCCGCCAAGAGCGGGGTTCGGCAGTATTTT. It translates to CAAKSGVRQYF.